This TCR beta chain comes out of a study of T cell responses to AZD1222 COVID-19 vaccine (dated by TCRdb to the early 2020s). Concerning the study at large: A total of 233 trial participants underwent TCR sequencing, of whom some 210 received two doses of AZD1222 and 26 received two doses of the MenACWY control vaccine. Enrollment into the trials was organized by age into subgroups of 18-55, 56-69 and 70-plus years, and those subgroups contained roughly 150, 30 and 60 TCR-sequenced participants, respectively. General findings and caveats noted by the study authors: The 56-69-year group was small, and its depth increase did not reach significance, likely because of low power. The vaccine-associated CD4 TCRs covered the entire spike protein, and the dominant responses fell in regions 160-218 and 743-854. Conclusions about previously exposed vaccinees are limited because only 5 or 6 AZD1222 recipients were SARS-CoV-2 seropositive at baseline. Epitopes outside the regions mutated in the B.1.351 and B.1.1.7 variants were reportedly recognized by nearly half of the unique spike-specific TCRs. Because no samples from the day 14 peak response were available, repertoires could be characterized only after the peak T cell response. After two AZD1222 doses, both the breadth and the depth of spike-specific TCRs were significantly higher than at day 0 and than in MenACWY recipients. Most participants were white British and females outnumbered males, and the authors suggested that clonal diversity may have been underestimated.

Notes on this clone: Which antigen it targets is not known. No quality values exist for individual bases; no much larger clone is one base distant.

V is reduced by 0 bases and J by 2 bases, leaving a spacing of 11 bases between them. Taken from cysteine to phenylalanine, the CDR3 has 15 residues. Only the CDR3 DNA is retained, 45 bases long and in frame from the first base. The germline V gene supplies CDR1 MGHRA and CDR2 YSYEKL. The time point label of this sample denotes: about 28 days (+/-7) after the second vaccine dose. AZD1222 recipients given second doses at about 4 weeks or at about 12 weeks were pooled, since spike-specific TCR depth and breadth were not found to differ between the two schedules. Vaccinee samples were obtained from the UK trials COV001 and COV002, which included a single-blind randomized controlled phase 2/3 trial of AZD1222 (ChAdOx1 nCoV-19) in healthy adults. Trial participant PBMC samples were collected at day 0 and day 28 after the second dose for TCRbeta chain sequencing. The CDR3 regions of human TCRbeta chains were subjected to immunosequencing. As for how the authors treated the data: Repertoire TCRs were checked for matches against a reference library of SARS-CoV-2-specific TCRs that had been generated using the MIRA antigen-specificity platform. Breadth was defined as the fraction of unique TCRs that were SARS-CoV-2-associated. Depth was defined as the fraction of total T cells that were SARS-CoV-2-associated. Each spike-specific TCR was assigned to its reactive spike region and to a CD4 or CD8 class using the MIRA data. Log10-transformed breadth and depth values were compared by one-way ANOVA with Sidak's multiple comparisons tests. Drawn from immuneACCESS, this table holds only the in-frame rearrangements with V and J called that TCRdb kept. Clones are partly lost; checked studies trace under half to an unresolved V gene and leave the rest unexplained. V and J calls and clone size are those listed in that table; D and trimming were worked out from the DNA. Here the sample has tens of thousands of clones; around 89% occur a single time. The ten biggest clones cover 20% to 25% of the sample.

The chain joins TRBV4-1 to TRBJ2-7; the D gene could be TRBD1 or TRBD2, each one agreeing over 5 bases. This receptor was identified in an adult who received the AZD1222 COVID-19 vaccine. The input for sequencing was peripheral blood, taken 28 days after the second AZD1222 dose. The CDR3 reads CASSQDGTDPYEQYF. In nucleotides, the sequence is TGCGCCAGCAGCCAAGATGGGACGGATCCCTACGAGCAGTACTTC.